This is a list of T cell receptor beta chains from one sample in a study of T cell changes during pregnancy in multiple sclerosis. The data were produced by immunoSEQ multiplex PCR, yet TCRdb's version contains in-frame clones alone and is incomplete. The sample lists 45,000 to 55,000 clones; roughly 90% were seen once. The sample was peripheral blood, taken in the first trimester of pregnancy. All receptors derive from a female donor with multiple sclerosis, enrolled in a pregnancy study. The CDR3 runs from the conserved cysteine through the conserved F or W. Each record gives: J gene, V gene, D gene, clone size, CDR3 DNA, CDR3 protein. D genes are given only for firm matches. Size is stated for part of the rows, as once, few or many counts, or as a class when the clone is expanded.

J gene: TRBJ2-1; V gene: TRBV15; D gene: TRBD2; clone size: .; CDR3 DNA: TGTGCCACCAGCAGAGCGGGCGGGGGGCCCAATGAGCAGTTCTTC; CDR3 protein: CATSRAGGGPNEQFF
J gene: TRBJ2-5; V gene: TRBV18; D gene: .; clone size: few; CDR3 DNA: TGTGCCAGCTCACCACCGGGCAGCAAAGAGACCCAGTACTTC; CDR3 protein: CASSPPGSKETQYF
J gene: TRBJ1-4; V gene: TRBV6-6; D gene: .; clone size: .; CDR3 DNA: TGTGCCAGCAATGACAACGATAATGAAAAACTGTTTTTT; CDR3 protein: CASNDNDNEKLFF
J gene: TRBJ2-1; V gene: TRBV11-2; D gene: .; clone size: .; CDR3 DNA: TGTGCCAGCAGCTTATCGGGGTCGCTATACAATGAGCAGTTCTTC; CDR3 protein: CASSLSGSLYNEQFF
J gene: TRBJ1-4; V gene: TRBV6-1; D gene: .; clone size: .; CDR3 DNA: TGTGCCAGCAGTGAAGCGCCTCGGGAGGGTATTGAACTGTTTTTT; CDR3 protein: CASSEAPREGIELFF
J gene: TRBJ2-3; V gene: TRBV13; D gene: TRBD2; clone size: .; CDR3 DNA: TGTGCCAGCAGCCGAACAATTTCTCCGAGGCCCTTGACTAGCGGGGAAGGCACAGATACGCAGTATTTT; CDR3 protein: CASSRTISPRPLTSGEGTDTQYF
J gene: TRBJ1-2; V gene: TRBV5-1; D gene: TRBD1; clone size: .; CDR3 DNA: TGCGCCAGCAGCCCGGGACAGCGAAACTATGGCTACACCTTC; CDR3 protein: CASSPGQRNYGYTF
J gene: TRBJ2-7; V gene: TRBV9; D gene: .; clone size: few; CDR3 DNA: TGTGCCAGCAGCCCCCGGTTTGAGGGACTCACCTACGAGCAGTACTTC; CDR3 protein: CASSPRFEGLTYEQYF
J gene: TRBJ2-3; V gene: TRBV27; D gene: TRBD2; clone size: .; CDR3 DNA: TGTGCCAGCAGTCCGAGACTAGCGGGGGATCCTAGCACAGATACGCAGTATTTT; CDR3 protein: CASSPRLAGDPSTDTQYF
J gene: TRBJ1-6; V gene: TRBV5-1; D gene: TRBD1; clone size: .; CDR3 DNA: TGCGCCAGCAGCTATAATCAGGGGGTGAATTCACCCCTCCACTTT; CDR3 protein: CASSYNQGVNSPLHF
J gene: TRBJ2-2; V gene: TRBV11-2; D gene: .; clone size: once; CDR3 DNA: TGTGCCAGCAGCCTCCACACTGGTCCCGGGGGCACCGGGGAGCTGTTTTTT; CDR3 protein: CASSLHTGPGGTGELFF
J gene: TRBJ1-1; V gene: TRBV30; D gene: .; clone size: .; CDR3 DNA: TGTGCCTGGAGTGCCGCGTCAGCGGAGGCTAACACTGAAGCTTTCTTT; CDR3 protein: CAWSAASAEANTEAFF
J gene: TRBJ1-4; V gene: TRBV5-1; D gene: TRBD1; clone size: .; CDR3 DNA: TGCGCCAGCAGCTTGGAGGGGACAGGGGGAGACGAAAAACTGTTTTTT; CDR3 protein: CASSLEGTGGDEKLFF
J gene: TRBJ1-1; V gene: TRBV5-1; D gene: TRBD1; clone size: .; CDR3 DNA: TGCGCCAGCAGCTCAAGGACAGGGGCGATGTGGAGCACTGAAGCTTTCTTT; CDR3 protein: CASSSRTGAMWSTEAFF
J gene: TRBJ1-1; V gene: TRBV2; D gene: .; clone size: .; CDR3 DNA: TGTGCCAGCAAAGGTAGCATGAACACTGAAGCTTTCTTT; CDR3 protein: CASKGSMNTEAFF
J gene: TRBJ1-6; V gene: TRBV5-1; D gene: .; clone size: .; CDR3 DNA: TGCGCCAGCAGCCCACTCGGGGGGCTAGGCAATTCACCCCTCCACTTT; CDR3 protein: CASSPLGGLGNSPLHF
J gene: TRBJ2-1; V gene: TRBV6-6; D gene: TRBD2; clone size: .; CDR3 DNA: TGTGCCAGCAGTTACGGGACTAGCGGACCTTACAATGAGCAGTTCTTC; CDR3 protein: CASSYGTSGPYNEQFF
J gene: TRBJ1-2; V gene: TRBV7-3; D gene: .; clone size: .; CDR3 DNA: TGTGCCAGCAGCTCCCGCGGCATCACCCGCGACTATGGCTACACCTTC; CDR3 protein: CASSSRGITRDYGYTF
J gene: TRBJ1-5; V gene: TRBV28; D gene: .; clone size: .; CDR3 DNA: TGTGCCAGCAGTGGGGGACAAGCGGGCAATCAGCCCCAGCATTTT; CDR3 protein: CASSGGQAGNQPQHF
J gene: TRBJ1-4; V gene: TRBV7-2; D gene: .; clone size: .; CDR3 DNA: TGTGCCAGCAGCTGGACATTCAATGAAAAACTGTTTTTT; CDR3 protein: CASSWTFNEKLFF
J gene: TRBJ1-1; V gene: TRBV18; D gene: .; clone size: .; CDR3 DNA: TGTGCCAGCTCACCACCCTGGGGCGGGGGCGACACTGAAGCTTTCTTT; CDR3 protein: CASSPPWGGGDTEAFF
J gene: TRBJ2-1; V gene: TRBV5-4; D gene: TRBD2; clone size: .; CDR3 DNA: TGTGCCAGCAGCCCCCAGCGGGGGGCTACCTACAATGAGCAGTTCTTC; CDR3 protein: CASSPQRGATYNEQFF
J gene: TRBJ1-1; V gene: TRBV5-6; D gene: .; clone size: once; CDR3 DNA: TGTGCCAGCAGCTTGACAGGCTTGAACACTGAAGCTTTCTTT; CDR3 protein: CASSLTGLNTEAFF
J gene: TRBJ2-7; V gene: TRBV18; D gene: TRBD1; clone size: .; CDR3 DNA: TGTGCCAGCTCTCCGCCGGGACAGGGCCCCCACGAGCAGTACTTC; CDR3 protein: CASSPPGQGPHEQYF
J gene: TRBJ2-7; V gene: TRBV11-2; D gene: .; clone size: once; CDR3 DNA: TGTGCCAGCAGCTTAGCCCCCCAGGGGGGTATCAACGAGCAGTACTTC; CDR3 protein: CASSLAPQGGINEQYF
J gene: TRBJ1-2; V gene: TRBV29-1; D gene: .; clone size: .; CDR3 DNA: TGCAGCGTTGAAGATGGGGCGAGACGCTACACCTTC; CDR3 protein: CSVEDGARRYTF
J gene: TRBJ1-5; V gene: TRBV6-6; D gene: .; clone size: once; CDR3 DNA: TGTGCCAGCAGTCTGAAAGGGGGAATTAGCAATCAGCCCCAGCATTTT; CDR3 protein: CASSLKGGISNQPQHF
J gene: TRBJ2-3; V gene: TRBV5-1; D gene: .; clone size: .; CDR3 DNA: TGCGCCAGCAGCTTTATCCTGGGGCAGGACACAGATACGCAGTATTTT; CDR3 protein: CASSFILGQDTDTQYF
J gene: TRBJ2-7; V gene: TRBV11-3; D gene: TRBD2; clone size: .; CDR3 DNA: TGTGCCAGCAGCTTCGGGGGAGGGGACCGCGAGCAGTACTTC; CDR3 protein: CASSFGGGDREQYF
J gene: TRBJ1-1; V gene: TRBV5-1; D gene: .; clone size: .; CDR3 DNA: TGCGCCAGCAGCTTGGGCTTTAGGGAACAGGGAGAGTTTACTGAAGCTTTCTTT; CDR3 protein: CASSLGFREQGEFTEAFF
J gene: TRBJ1-6; V gene: TRBV5-6; D gene: .; clone size: .; CDR3 DNA: TGTGCCAGCAGCTTTCCAGGATCGAATTCACCCCTCCACTTT; CDR3 protein: CASSFPGSNSPLHF
J gene: TRBJ1-2; V gene: TRBV6-1; D gene: .; clone size: .; CDR3 DNA: TGTGCCAGCAGGAGACAGTCAAACTATGGCTACACCTTC; CDR3 protein: CASRRQSNYGYTF
J gene: TRBJ2-5; V gene: TRBV28; D gene: .; clone size: .; CDR3 DNA: TGTGCCAGCAGTATCCACACTGAGGGAGAGACCCAGTACTTC; CDR3 protein: CASSIHTEGETQYF
J gene: TRBJ1-5; V gene: TRBV4-3; D gene: .; clone size: .; CDR3 DNA: TGCGCCAGCAGCCAGGTTTATGGAGATCAGCCCCAGCATTTT; CDR3 protein: CASSQVYGDQPQHF
J gene: TRBJ2-5; V gene: TRBV25-1; D gene: .; clone size: .; CDR3 DNA: TGTGCCAGCAGTGAACTACGCCCTCAAGAGACCCAGTACTTC; CDR3 protein: CASSELRPQETQYF
J gene: TRBJ2-6; V gene: TRBV6-1; D gene: .; clone size: .; CDR3 DNA: TGTGCCAGCAGTGGAGGATATAGCTCTGGGGCCAACGTCCTGACTTTC; CDR3 protein: CASSGGYSSGANVLTF
J gene: TRBJ2-1; V gene: TRBV6-6; D gene: TRBD1; clone size: .; CDR3 DNA: TGTGCCAGCAGTTTAACAGGGGGCTCCTACAATGAGCAGTTCTTC; CDR3 protein: CASSLTGGSYNEQFF
J gene: TRBJ2-5; V gene: TRBV11-2; D gene: TRBD2; clone size: .; CDR3 DNA: TGTGCCAGCACCCCCGGAGCGGGGGGACAAGAGACCCAGTACTTC; CDR3 protein: CASTPGAGGQETQYF
J gene: TRBJ2-2; V gene: TRBV9; D gene: TRBD2; clone size: .; CDR3 DNA: TGTGCCAGCATGCCGGGGGGACACACCGGGGAGCTGTTTTTT; CDR3 protein: CASMPGGHTGELFF
J gene: TRBJ2-2; V gene: TRBV6-4; D gene: .; clone size: .; CDR3 DNA: TGTGCCAGCAGCTCACAGGAGAACACCGGGGAGCTGTTTTTT; CDR3 protein: CASSSQENTGELFF
J gene: TRBJ1-1; V gene: TRBV30; D gene: .; clone size: .; CDR3 DNA: TGTGCCTGGAGTGTACTACCCACTGAAGCTTTCTTT; CDR3 protein: CAWSVLPTEAFF
J gene: TRBJ2-1; V gene: TRBV11-3; D gene: .; clone size: .; CDR3 DNA: TGTGCCAGCAGCCCGACGGGTTATGAGCAGTTCTTC; CDR3 protein: CASSPTGYEQFF
J gene: TRBJ2-5; V gene: TRBV4-1; D gene: .; clone size: .; CDR3 DNA: TGCGCCAGCAGCCAAAGGGGATGGGTGGGAGAGACCCAGTACTTC; CDR3 protein: CASSQRGWVGETQYF
J gene: TRBJ2-7; V gene: TRBV6-1; D gene: TRBD1; clone size: .; CDR3 DNA: TGTGCCAGCAGTGAATGGGACAGGGCCCTTTTCGGCGAGCAGTACTTC; CDR3 protein: CASSEWDRALFGEQYF
J gene: TRBJ1-1; V gene: TRBV18; D gene: TRBD1; clone size: .; CDR3 DNA: TGTGCCAGCTCATTCGGGACAGGTGGGAACACTGAAGCTTTCTTT; CDR3 protein: CASSFGTGGNTEAFF
J gene: TRBJ2-3; V gene: TRBV11-2; D gene: TRBD2; clone size: .; CDR3 DNA: TGTGCCAGCAGCCCACTAGCGGTACAAGATACGCAGTATTTT; CDR3 protein: CASSPLAVQDTQYF
J gene: TRBJ2-2; V gene: TRBV5-1; D gene: TRBD1; clone size: .; CDR3 DNA: TGCGCCAGCAGCTTGGAGGGTACGGACAGGGGAACCGGGGAGCTGTTTTTT; CDR3 protein: CASSLEGTDRGTGELFF
J gene: TRBJ1-5; V gene: TRBV27; D gene: .; clone size: .; CDR3 DNA: TGTGCCAGCAGTTTGCGGGGGCCCTATCAGCCCCAGCATTTT; CDR3 protein: CASSLRGPYQPQHF
J gene: TRBJ1-1; V gene: TRBV5-4; D gene: .; clone size: .; CDR3 DNA: TGTGCCAGCAGCTGGGGAGTAATGAACACTGAAGCTTTCTTT; CDR3 protein: CASSWGVMNTEAFF
J gene: TRBJ1-5; V gene: TRBV7-9; D gene: .; clone size: .; CDR3 DNA: TGTGCCAGCAGCTTGGAGGGGAGCAATCAGCCCCAGCATTTT; CDR3 protein: CASSLEGSNQPQHF
J gene: TRBJ2-1; V gene: TRBV7-2; D gene: .; clone size: .; CDR3 DNA: TGTGCCAGCAGTCTTTTCGGGGTTTCAATCTTACGGAATGAGCAGTTCTTC; CDR3 protein: CASSLFGVSILRNEQFF
J gene: TRBJ1-1; V gene: TRBV30; D gene: TRBD1; clone size: .; CDR3 DNA: TGTGCCTGTAACAGGGGTAACACTGAAGCTTTCTTT; CDR3 protein: CACNRGNTEAFF